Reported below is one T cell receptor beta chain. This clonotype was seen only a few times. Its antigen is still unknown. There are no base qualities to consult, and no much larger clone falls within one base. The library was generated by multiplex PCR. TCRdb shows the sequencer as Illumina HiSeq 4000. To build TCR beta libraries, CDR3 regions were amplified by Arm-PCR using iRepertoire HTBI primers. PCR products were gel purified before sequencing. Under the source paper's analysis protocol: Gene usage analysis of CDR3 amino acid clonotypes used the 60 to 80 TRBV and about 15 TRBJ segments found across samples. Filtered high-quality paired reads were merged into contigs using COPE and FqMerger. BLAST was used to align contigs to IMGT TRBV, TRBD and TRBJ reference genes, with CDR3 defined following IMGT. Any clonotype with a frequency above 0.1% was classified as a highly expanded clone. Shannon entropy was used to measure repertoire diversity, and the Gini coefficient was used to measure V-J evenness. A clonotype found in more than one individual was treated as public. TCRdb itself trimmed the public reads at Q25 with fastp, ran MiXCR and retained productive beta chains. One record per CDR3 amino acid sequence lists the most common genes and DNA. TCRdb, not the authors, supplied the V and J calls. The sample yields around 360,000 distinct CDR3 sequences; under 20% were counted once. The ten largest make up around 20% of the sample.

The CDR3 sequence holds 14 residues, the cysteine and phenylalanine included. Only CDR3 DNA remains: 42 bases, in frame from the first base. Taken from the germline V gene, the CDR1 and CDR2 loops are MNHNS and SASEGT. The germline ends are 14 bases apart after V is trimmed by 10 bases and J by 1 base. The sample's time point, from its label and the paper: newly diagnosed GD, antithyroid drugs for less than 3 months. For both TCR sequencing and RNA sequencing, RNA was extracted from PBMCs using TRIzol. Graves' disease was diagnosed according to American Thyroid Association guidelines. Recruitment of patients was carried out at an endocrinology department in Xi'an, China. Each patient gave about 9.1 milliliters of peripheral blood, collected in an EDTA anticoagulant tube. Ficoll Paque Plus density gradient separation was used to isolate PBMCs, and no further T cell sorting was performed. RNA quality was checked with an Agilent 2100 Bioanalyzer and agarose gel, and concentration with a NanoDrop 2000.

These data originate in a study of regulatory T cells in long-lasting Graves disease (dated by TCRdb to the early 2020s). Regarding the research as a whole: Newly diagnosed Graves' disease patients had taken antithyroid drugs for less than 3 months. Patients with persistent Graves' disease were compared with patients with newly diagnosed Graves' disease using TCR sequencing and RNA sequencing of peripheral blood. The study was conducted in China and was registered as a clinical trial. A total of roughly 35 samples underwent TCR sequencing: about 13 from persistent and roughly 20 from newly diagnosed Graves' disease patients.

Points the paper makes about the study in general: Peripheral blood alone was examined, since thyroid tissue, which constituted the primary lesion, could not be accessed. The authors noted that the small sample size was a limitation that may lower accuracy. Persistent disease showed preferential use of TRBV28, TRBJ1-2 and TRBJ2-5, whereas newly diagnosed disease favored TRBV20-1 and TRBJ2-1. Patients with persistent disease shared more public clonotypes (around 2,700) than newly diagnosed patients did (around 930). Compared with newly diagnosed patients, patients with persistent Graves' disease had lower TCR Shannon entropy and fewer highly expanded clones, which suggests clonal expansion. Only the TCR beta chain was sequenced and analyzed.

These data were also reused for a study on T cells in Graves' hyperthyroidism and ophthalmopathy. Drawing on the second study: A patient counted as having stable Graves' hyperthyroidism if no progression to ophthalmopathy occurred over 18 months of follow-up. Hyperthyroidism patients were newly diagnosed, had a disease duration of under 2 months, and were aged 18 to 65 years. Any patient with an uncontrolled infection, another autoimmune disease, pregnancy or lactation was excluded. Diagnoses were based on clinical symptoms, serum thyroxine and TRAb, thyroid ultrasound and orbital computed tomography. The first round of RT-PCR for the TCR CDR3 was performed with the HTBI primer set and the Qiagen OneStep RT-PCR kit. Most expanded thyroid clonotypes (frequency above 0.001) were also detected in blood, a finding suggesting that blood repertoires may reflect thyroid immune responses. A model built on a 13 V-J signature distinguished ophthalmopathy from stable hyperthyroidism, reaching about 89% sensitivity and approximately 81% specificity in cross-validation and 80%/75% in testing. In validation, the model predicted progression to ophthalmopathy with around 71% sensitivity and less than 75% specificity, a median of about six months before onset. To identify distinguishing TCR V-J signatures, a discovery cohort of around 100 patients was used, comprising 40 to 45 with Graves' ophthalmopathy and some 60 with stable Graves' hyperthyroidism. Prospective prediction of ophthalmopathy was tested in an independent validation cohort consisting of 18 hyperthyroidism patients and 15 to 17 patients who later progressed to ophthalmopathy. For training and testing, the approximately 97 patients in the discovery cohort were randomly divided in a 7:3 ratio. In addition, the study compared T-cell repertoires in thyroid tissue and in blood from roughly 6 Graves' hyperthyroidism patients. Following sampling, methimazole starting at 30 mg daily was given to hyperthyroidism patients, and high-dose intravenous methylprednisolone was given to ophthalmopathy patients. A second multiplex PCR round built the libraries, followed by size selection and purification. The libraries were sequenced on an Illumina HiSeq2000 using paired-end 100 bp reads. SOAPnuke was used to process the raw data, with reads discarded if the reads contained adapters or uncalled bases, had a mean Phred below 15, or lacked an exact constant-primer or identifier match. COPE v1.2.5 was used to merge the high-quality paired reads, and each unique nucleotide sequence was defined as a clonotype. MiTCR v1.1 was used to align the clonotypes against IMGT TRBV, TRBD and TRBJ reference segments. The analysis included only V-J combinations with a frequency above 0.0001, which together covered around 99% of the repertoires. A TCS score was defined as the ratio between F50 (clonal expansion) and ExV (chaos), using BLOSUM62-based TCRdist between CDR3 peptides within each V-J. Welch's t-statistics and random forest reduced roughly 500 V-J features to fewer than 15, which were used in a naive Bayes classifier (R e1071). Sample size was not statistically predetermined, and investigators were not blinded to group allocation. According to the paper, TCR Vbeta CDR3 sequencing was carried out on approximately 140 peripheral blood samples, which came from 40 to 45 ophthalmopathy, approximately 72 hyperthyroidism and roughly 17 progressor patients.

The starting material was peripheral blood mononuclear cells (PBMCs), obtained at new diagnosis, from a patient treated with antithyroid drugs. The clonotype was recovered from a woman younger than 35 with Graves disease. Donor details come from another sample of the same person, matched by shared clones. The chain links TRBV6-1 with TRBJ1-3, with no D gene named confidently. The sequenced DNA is TGTGCCACCCTCCCTTATATATCTGGAAACACCATATATTTT. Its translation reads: CATLPYISGNTIYF.